The T cell receptor (beta chain) under discussion was sequenced for a study of blood T cell repertoires in COVID-19. As for the study in general: Acute and convalescent COVID-19 samples came from the United States, Italy and Spain.

Germline V gene lookup returns CDR1 MGHRA and CDR2 YSYEKL. This CDR3 is built from 13 residues. Trimming cost V 3 bases and J 2 bases, with 7 bases left between them. The sample holds one count of this clone. The assay was immunoSEQ multiplex PCR, and TCRdb's table has in-frame clones only and misses some. The data hold about 200,000 clones, with more than 75% observed a single time. The sample taken for sequencing was peripheral blood. The sequence was collected from a human donor in a cohort sampled during active COVID-19. The chain carries TRBV4-1 and TRBJ1-1; D is unresolved. This chain's CDR3 is CASSHYLNTEAFF. In DNA form, the CDR3 reads TGCGCCAGCAGCCACTATCTCAACACTGAAGCTTTCTTT.